This T cell receptor beta chain was identified during a study of blood T cell repertoires in COVID-19. The overall study: There were acute and convalescent COVID-19 samples, and they came from the United States, Italy and Spain. T cells, B-cell-depleted T cells, or PBMCs provided the cDNA or gDNA that served as material.

With 6 bases removed from V and 2 bases from J, the gap between germline ends came to 14 bases. This CDR3 region has 15 residues. Per the germline V gene, CDR1 is MNHEY and CDR2 is SVGEGT. Authors' processing steps: Amplification of reference gene primers was used by the study to estimate nucleated cell counts. The method was immunoSEQ multiplex PCR; TCRdb's version includes in-frame clones alone and lacks a portion of them. V and J calls and clone size follow that table, whereas D and trimming were derived from the DNA. Of some 250,000 clones in the sample, 70% to 90% were seen once. The J gene is TRBJ1-5, the V gene TRBV6-2 or TRBV6-3; D not resolved. Material for sequencing was peripheral blood. The clonotype comes from a woman between 40 and 55 years old who had recovered from COVID-19. The CDR3 region has the DNA TGTGCCAGCAGCCTTCGAGGGAAGGGCAATCAGCCCCAGCATTTT. Translation: CASSLRGKGNQPQHF.